Listed below are T cell receptor beta chains from one sample, sequenced in a study of T cell responses to AZD1222 COVID-19 vaccine. Clones were read by immunoSEQ multiplex PCR, and TCRdb kept only the in-frame ones, dropping some. Among approximately 300,000 clones listed, 90% to 95% were seen once. Material: peripheral blood, obtained 28 days after the second AZD1222 dose. These TCRs come from an adult who received the AZD1222 COVID-19 vaccine. Each CDR3 is given with its conserved first and last residue. D genes are given only for firm matches. Clone size appears in some rows only: once, few, many, or a class for an expanded clone.

length,D,J,size,V,CDR3,DNA
13,NA,TRBJ1-2,NA,TRBV3-1/TRBV3-2,CASSQVGARGYTF,TGTGCCAGCAGCCAAGTGGGAGCCCGGGGCTACACCTTC
15,NA,TRBJ2-7,NA,TRBV28,CASSLSTGSSYEQYF,TGTGCCAGCAGTTTGAGCACAGGGAGCTCCTACGAGCAGTACTTC
18,TRBD2,TRBJ2-7,once,TRBV5-4,CASSFGRTSVDLGYEQYF,TGTGCCAGCAGCTTTGGCAGGACTAGTGTAGATCTAGGCTACGAGCAGTACTTC
13,NA,TRBJ1-2,NA,TRBV3-1/TRBV3-2,CASSQAWNYGYTF,TGTGCCAGCAGCCAAGCCTGGAACTATGGCTACACCTTC
16,NA,TRBJ2-7,few,TRBV4-2,CASSQEGGAPSYEQYF,TGTGCCAGCAGCCAAGAAGGGGGGGCCCCCTCCTACGAGCAGTACTTC
12,NA,TRBJ1-2,NA,TRBV3-1/TRBV3-2,CASSQAGTGYTF,TGTGCCAGCAGCCAAGCCGGGACAGGCTACACCTTC
13,NA,TRBJ2-7,NA,TRBV11-1,CASSLGGIYEQYF,TGTGCCAGCAGCTTGGGGGGCATCTACGAGCAGTACTTC
14,TRBD1,TRBJ2-1,NA,TRBV7-3,CASSPGQAYNEQFF,TGTGCCAGCAGTCCGGGACAGGCCTACAATGAGCAGTTCTTC
13,NA,TRBJ2-7,NA,TRBV27,CASSLTSPYEQYF,TGTGCCAGCAGTTTGACTAGTCCCTACGAGCAGTACTTC
14,NA,TRBJ2-2,NA,TRBV2,CASRGTENTGELFF,TGTGCCAGCAGGGGGACGGAGAACACCGGGGAGCTGTTTTTT
14,TRBD1,TRBJ1-2,NA,TRBV20-1,CSASGFDRAYGYTF,TGCAGTGCTAGTGGATTTGACAGGGCCTATGGCTACACCTTC
17,TRBD2,TRBJ2-1,NA,TRBV4-1,CASSQVPKRESRDEQFF,TGCGCCAGCAGCCAAGTCCCTAAGCGGGAGAGTAGGGATGAGCAGTTCTTC
15,TRBD1,TRBJ1-5,NA,TRBV10-2,CASRPGQGYNQPQHF,TGCGCCAGCAGGCCGGGACAGGGATACAATCAGCCCCAGCATTTT
13,NA,TRBJ1-4,NA,TRBV7-8,CATAQGSNEKLFF,TGTGCCACGGCTCAAGGGTCTAATGAAAAACTGTTTTTT
15,TRBD2,TRBJ2-7,NA,TRBV6-5,CASSYVGTTSYEQYF,TGTGCCAGCAGTTACGTGGGGACTACCTCCTACGAGCAGTACTTC
13,NA,TRBJ1-4,NA,TRBV2,CASRTTGNEKLFF,TGTGCCAGCAGGACCACAGGGAACGAAAAACTGTTTTTT
13,NA,TRBJ2-3,NA,TRBV14,CASRPYSTDTQYF,TGTGCCAGCAGGCCCTACAGCACAGATACGCAGTATTTT
13,NA,TRBJ2-7,NA,TRBV12-3/TRBV12-4,CASSFDRSYEQYF,TGTGCCAGCAGTTTTGACAGATCCTACGAGCAGTACTTC
14,TRBD1,TRBJ1-1,NA,TRBV5-4,CASSQTGVGTEAFF,TGTGCCAGCAGCCAAACAGGGGTGGGGACTGAAGCTTTCTTT
14,NA,TRBJ2-7,NA,TRBV28,CASSPGRLFSEQYF,TGTGCCAGCAGTCCGGGCCGCTTATTTAGCGAGCAGTACTTC
16,NA,TRBJ1-5,NA,TRBV28,CASIPAPGDSNQPQHF,TGTGCCAGCATCCCAGCACCAGGGGATAGCAATCAGCCCCAGCATTTT
13,NA,TRBJ2-1,NA,TRBV2,CASRGGDYNEQFF,TGTGCCAGCCGGGGCGGGGACTACAATGAGCAGTTCTTC
16,TRBD2,TRBJ2-3,NA,TRBV6-4,CASSGGTSGGTDTQYF,TGTGCCAGCAGTGGAGGGACTAGCGGGGGAACAGATACGCAGTATTTT
16,TRBD2,TRBJ2-1,NA,TRBV28,CASSPVGSGRLNEQFF,TGTGCCAGCAGTCCCGTGGGAAGCGGGAGGCTCAATGAGCAGTTCTTC
12,NA,TRBJ1-1,NA,TRBV29-1,CSVARRRAEAFF,TGCAGCGTTGCACGTCGAAGGGCTGAAGCTTTCTTT
18,NA,TRBJ1-3,NA,TRBV4-1,CASSQEPGAVTSGNTIYF,TGCGCCAGCAGCCAGGAACCCGGGGCCGTCACTTCTGGAAACACCATATATTTT
13,TRBD1,TRBJ2-7,NA,TRBV2,CASSDATGGEQYF,TGTGCCAGCAGTGACGCGACAGGGGGCGAGCAGTACTTC